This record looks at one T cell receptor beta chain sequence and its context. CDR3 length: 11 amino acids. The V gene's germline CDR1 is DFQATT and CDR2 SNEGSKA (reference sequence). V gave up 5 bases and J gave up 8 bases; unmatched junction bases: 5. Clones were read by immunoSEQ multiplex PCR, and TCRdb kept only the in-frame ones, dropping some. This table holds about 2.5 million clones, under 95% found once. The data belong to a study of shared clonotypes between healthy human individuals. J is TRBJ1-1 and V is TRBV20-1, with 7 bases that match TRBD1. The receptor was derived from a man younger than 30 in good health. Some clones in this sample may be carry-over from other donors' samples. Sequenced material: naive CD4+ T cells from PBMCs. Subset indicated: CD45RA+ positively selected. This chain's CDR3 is CSASGTVEAFF. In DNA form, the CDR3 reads TGCAGTGCTTCGGGGACAGTCGAAGCTTTCTTT.